Listed below are T cell receptor beta chains from one sample, sequenced in a study of T cell changes during pregnancy in multiple sclerosis. Libraries were prepared by immunoSEQ multiplex PCR; TCRdb keeps only in-frame clonotypes and omits some of them. The sample records 40,000 to 60,000 clones, approximately 93% being singletons. The sequencing used CD4+ T cells from peripheral blood mononuclear cells, collected in the third trimester of pregnancy. These receptors all stem from a female donor with multiple sclerosis, enrolled in a pregnancy study. CDR3s leave out the opening cysteine and the closing phenylalanine or tryptophan.

17	TRBV21-1	TRBJ2-7	ASSTHREVAGGGGYEQY
13	TRBV2	TRBJ2-3	ASSVRQGITDTQY
14	TRBV5-5	TRBJ1-3	ASSYAGQGSGNTIY
11	TRBV7-9	TRBJ1-2	ASSTRQGFGYT
14	TRBV6-1	TRBJ2-3	ASSETILQGTNTQY
13	TRBV7-2	TRBJ1-5	ASSLAIHNNQPQH
15	TRBV7-2	TRBJ2-4	ASSFLLSGPAKNIQY
11	TRBV6-5	TRBJ2-7	ASSRGRWYEQY
14	TRBV4-1	TRBJ2-7	ASSQVPGQGTYEQY
14	TRBV6-5	TRBJ2-7	ASSYNGQGRFYEQY
11	TRBV10-3	TRBJ1-1	AIVDRVNTEAF
13	TRBV6-1	TRBJ2-1	ASRIAASSYNEQF
13	TRBV7-3	TRBJ1-6	ASSLSGRGNSPLH
13	TRBV6-1	TRBJ2-3	ASSGTRGATDTQY
14	TRBV18	TRBJ1-1	ASSPNFWQGNTEAF
13	TRBV19	TRBJ1-2	ASSPRQGLNYGYT
14	TRBV4-2	TRBJ2-7	ASSQVGTSGSYEQY
11	TRBV18	TRBJ2-5	ASSPGTEETQY